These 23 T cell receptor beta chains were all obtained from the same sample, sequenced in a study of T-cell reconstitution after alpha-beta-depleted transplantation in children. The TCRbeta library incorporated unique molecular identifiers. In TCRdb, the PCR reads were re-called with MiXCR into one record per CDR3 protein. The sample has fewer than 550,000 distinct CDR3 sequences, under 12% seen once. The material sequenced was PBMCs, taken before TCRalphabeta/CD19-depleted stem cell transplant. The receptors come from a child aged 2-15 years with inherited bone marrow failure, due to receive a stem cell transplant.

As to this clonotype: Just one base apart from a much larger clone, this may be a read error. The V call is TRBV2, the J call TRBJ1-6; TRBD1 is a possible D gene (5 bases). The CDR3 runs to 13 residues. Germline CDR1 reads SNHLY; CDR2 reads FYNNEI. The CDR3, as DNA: TGTGCCAGCAGGAGGGACCCCAATTCACACCTCCACTTT. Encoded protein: CASRRDPNSHLHF.

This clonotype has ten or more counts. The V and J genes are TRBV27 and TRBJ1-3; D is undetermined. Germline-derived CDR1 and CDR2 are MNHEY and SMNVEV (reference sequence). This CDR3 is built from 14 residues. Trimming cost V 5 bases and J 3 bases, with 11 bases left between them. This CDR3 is CASSPLGYGNTIYF. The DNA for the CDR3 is TGTGCCAGCAGTCCTTTGGGCTATGGAAACACCATATATTTT.

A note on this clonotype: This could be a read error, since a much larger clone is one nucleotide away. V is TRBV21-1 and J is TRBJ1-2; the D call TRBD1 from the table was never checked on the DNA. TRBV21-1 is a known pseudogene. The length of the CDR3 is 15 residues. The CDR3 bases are TGTGCCAGCAGCTACCGGGCCACCGTCGGGCATGGCTACACCTTC. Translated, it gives CASSYRATVGHGYTF.

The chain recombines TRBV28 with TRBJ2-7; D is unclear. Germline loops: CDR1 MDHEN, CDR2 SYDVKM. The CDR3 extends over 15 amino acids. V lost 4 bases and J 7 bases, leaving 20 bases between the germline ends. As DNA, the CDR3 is TGTGCCAGCAGTTCGGGCCCCACCCGGCTGTTAGAGCAGTACTTC. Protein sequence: CASSSGPTRLLEQYF.

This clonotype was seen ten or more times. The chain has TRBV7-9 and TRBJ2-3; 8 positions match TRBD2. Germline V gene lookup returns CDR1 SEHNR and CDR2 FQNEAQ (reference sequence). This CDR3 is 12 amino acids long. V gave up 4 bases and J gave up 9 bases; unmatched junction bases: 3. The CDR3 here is CASSSGLATQYF. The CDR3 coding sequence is TGTGCCAGCAGCTCCGGACTAGCCACGCAGTATTTT.

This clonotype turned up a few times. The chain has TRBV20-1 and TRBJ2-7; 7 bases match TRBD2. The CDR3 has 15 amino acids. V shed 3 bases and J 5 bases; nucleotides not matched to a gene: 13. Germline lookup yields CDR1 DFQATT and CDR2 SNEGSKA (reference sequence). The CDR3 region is CSASGGSAYANEQYF. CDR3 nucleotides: TGCAGTGCTAGCGGCGGGAGCGCGTACGCTAACGAGCAGTACTTC.

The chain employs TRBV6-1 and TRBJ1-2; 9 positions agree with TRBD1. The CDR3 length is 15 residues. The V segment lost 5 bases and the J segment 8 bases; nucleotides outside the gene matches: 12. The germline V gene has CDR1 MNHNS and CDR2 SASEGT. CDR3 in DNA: TGTGCCAGCAGTCAACCGGGACAGGGACGTGAAGGCTACACCTTC. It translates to CASSQPGQGREGYTF.

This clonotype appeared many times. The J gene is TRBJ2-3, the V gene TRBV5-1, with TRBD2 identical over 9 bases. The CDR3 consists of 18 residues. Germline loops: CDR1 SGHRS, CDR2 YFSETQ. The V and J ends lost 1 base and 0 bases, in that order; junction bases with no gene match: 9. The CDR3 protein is CASSLRAGGHPSTDTQYF. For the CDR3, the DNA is TGCGCCAGCAGCTTGAGAGCGGGAGGCCATCCTAGCACAGATACGCAGTATTTT.

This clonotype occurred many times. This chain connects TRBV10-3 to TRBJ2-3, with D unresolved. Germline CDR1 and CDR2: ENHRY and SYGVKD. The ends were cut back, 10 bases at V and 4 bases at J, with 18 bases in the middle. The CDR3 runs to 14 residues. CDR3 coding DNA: TGTGCCACCAGAGCCCCCGGCGTTGCAGATACGCAGTATTTT. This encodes CATRAPGVADTQYF.

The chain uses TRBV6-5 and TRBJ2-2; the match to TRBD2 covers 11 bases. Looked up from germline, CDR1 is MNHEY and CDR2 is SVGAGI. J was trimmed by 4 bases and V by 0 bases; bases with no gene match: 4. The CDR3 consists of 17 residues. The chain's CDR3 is CASSYSGLAGATGELFF. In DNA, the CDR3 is TGTGCCAGCAGTTACTCTGGACTAGCGGGTGCCACCGGGGAGCTGTTTTTT.

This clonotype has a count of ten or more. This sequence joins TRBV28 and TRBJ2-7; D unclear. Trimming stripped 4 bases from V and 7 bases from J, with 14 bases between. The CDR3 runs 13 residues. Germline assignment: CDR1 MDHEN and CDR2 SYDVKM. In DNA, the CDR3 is TGTGCCAGCAGTTCCACATCGACCCGGGAGCAGTACTTC. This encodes CASSSTSTREQYF.

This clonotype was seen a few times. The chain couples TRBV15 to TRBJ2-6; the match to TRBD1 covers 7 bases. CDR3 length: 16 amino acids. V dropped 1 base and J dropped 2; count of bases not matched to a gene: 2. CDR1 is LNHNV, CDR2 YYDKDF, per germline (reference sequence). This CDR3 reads CATSRGQGTGANVLTF. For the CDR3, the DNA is TGTGCCACCAGCAGAGGACAGGGTACTGGGGCCAACGTCCTGACTTTC.

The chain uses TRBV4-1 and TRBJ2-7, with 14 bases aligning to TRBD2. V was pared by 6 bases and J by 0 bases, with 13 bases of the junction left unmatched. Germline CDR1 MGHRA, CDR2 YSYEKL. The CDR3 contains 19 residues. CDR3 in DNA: TGCGCCAGCAGACGCGAACCGGGACTAGCGGGGGCGATCTCCTACGAGCAGTACTTC. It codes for CASRREPGLAGAISYEQYF.

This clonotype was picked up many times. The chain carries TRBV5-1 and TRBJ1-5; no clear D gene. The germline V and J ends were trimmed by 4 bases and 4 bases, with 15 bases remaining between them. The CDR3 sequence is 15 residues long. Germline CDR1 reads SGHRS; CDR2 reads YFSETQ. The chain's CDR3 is CASSPDGRANQPQHF. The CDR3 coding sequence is TGCGCCAGCAGCCCCGACGGACGGGCGAATCAGCCCCAGCATTTT.

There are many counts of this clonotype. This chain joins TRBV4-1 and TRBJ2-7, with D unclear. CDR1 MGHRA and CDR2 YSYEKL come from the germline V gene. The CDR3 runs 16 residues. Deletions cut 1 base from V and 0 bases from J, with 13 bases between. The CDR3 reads CASSQVAVLSSYEQYF. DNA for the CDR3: TGCGCCAGCAGCCAAGTCGCGGTTCTCAGCTCCTACGAGCAGTACTTC.

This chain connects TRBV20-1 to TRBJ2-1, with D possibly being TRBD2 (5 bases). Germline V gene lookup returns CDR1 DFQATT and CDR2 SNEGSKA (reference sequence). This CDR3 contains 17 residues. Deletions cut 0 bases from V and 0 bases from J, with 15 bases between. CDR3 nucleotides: TGCAGTGCTAGAGATTACTTAGCGCAGAGCTCCTACAATGAGCAGTTCTTC. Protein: CSARDYLAQSSYNEQFF.

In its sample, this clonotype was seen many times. CDR3 amino acids: CASGWAITYSGANVLTF. CDR3 coding DNA: TGTGCCAGCGGGTGGGCCATTACTTACTCTGGGGCCAACGTCCTGACTTTC. This chain uses TRBV12-3 or TRBV12-4 with TRBJ2-6; D ambiguous. The CDR3 length is 17 residues. Trimming took off 8 bases at V and 0 bases at J, with 17 bases between the two ends.

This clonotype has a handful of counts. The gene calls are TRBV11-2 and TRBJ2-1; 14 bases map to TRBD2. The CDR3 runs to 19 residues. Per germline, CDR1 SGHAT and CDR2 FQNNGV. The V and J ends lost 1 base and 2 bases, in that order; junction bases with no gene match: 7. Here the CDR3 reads CASSLGGTSGRGPYNEQFF. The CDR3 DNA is TGTGCCAGCAGCTTAGGCGGGACTAGCGGGAGAGGACCCTACAATGAGCAGTTCTTC.

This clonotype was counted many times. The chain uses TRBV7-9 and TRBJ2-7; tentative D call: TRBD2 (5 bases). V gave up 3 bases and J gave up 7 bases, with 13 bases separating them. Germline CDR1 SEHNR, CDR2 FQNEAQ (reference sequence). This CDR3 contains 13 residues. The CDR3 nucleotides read TGTGCCAGCAGCTTCGGCTTTCCGGGGGAGCAGTACTTC. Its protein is CASSFGFPGEQYF.

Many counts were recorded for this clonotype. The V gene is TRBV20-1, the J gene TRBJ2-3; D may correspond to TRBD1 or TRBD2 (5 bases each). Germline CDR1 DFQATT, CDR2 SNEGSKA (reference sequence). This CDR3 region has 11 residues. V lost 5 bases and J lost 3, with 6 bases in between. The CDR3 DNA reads TGCAGTGCTGAGGGGACAGATACGCAGTATTTT. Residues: CSAEGTDTQYF.

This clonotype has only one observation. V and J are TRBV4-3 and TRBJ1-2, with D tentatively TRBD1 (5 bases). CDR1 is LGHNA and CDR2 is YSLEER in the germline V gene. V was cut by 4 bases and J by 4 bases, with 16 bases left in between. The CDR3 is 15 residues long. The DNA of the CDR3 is TGCGCCAGCAGCCCAGACACTCTCGGGGGCTATGGCTACACCTTC. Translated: CASSPDTLGGYGYTF.

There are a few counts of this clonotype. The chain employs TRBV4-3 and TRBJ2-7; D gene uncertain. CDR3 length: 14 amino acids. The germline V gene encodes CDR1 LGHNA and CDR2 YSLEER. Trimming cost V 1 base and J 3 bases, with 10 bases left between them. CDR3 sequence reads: CASSQAPGSYEQYF. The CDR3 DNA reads TGCGCCAGCAGCCAAGCTCCAGGAAGCTACGAGCAGTACTTC.

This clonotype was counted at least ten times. CDR3 coding DNA: TGTGCCAGCAGCTTAGCAAGAGGGGGGAAGAAGTACGAGCAGTACTTC. Translated: CASSLARGGKKYEQYF. The chain uses TRBV7-8 and TRBJ2-7; D may be TRBD1 or TRBD2 (6 bases each). Germline V lookup: CDR1 SGHVS, CDR2 FQNEAQ. V was trimmed by 0 bases and J by 4 bases, leaving 16 bases between them. This CDR3 comprises 16 residues.